Listed below are T cell receptor beta chains from one sample, sequenced in a study of T cells in Graves' hyperthyroidism and ophthalmopathy. TCRdb passed the multiplex PCR reads through MiXCR, listing each CDR3 protein once. The sample lists 660,000 or so distinct CDR3 sequences; 20% to 25% were seen once. The sequenced sample was blood. These receptors were obtained from a man younger than 40 with Graves' ophthalmopathy. Both conserved end residues are part of each CDR3. The D gene is left open where the match is weak. Rows may omit the clone size; those that give it use once, few, many or a size class.

j_call: TRBJ2-6; v_call: TRBV27; d_call: -; clone_size: -; cdr3_nt: TGTGCCAGCAGTTTAATGCTGGGTGGGAGAGGGGCCAACGTCCTGACTTTC; cdr3_aa: CASSLMLGGRGANVLTF
j_call: TRBJ2-3; v_call: TRBV6-5; d_call: -; clone_size: many; cdr3_nt: TGTGCCAGCAGTTACTCGACGAGAGGCAGCACTAGCACAGATACGCAGTATTTT; cdr3_aa: CASSYSTRGSTSTDTQYF
j_call: TRBJ2-7; v_call: TRBV20-1; d_call: TRBD1; clone_size: few; cdr3_nt: TGCAGTGCGGCCCCGGGACAGGGATACGAGCAGTACTTC; cdr3_aa: CSAAPGQGYEQYF
j_call: TRBJ2-7; v_call: TRBV4-1; d_call: -; clone_size: -; cdr3_nt: TGCGCCAGCAGCCAAGCTTTTACCGCGAGCTCCTACGAGCAGTACTTC; cdr3_aa: CASSQAFTASSYEQYF
j_call: TRBJ2-1; v_call: TRBV6-2/TRBV6-3; d_call: -; clone_size: few; cdr3_nt: TGTGCCAGCAGTAGGGTTGAGCAGTTCTTC; cdr3_aa: CASSRVEQFF
j_call: TRBJ2-1; v_call: TRBV12-3/TRBV12-4; d_call: -; clone_size: -; cdr3_nt: TGTGCCAGCAGAAAGACCCGAAGCTCCTACAATGAGCAGTTCTTC; cdr3_aa: CASRKTRSSYNEQFF
j_call: TRBJ1-2; v_call: TRBV25-1; d_call: -; clone_size: -; cdr3_nt: TGTGCCAGCAGTAGCCGGAGGGAAAAAGGGTTTGGTGGCTACACCTTC; cdr3_aa: CASSSRREKGFGGYTF
j_call: TRBJ2-6; v_call: TRBV19; d_call: TRBD1; clone_size: -; cdr3_nt: TGTGCCAGTAGTATAGGACAGGGGGTAACTGGGGCCAACGTCCTGACTTTC; cdr3_aa: CASSIGQGVTGANVLTF
j_call: TRBJ2-1; v_call: TRBV5-1; d_call: TRBD2; clone_size: many; cdr3_nt: TGCGCCAGCAGCTTGGCACTAGCGGGAGGAAAGGGTGAGCAGTTCTTC; cdr3_aa: CASSLALAGGKGEQFF
j_call: TRBJ2-7; v_call: TRBV12-3/TRBV12-4; d_call: TRBD2; clone_size: many; cdr3_nt: TGTGCCAGCAGTTTAACTAGCGGGATTAGCGAGCAGTACTTC; cdr3_aa: CASSLTSGISEQYF
j_call: TRBJ1-1; v_call: TRBV6-1; d_call: -; clone_size: many; cdr3_nt: TGTGCCAGCAGTGTTGGAAGCAGCAGCCTCATGAACACTGAAGCTTTCTTT; cdr3_aa: CASSVGSSSLMNTEAFF
j_call: TRBJ2-3; v_call: TRBV27; d_call: -; clone_size: many; cdr3_nt: TGTGCCAGCAGTGCGACTAGGCCAGATACGCAGTATTTT; cdr3_aa: CASSATRPDTQYF
j_call: TRBJ2-3; v_call: TRBV2; d_call: TRBD2; clone_size: few; cdr3_nt: TGTGCCAGCAGTGGACTAGCGACGACAGATACGCAGTATTTT; cdr3_aa: CASSGLATTDTQYF
j_call: TRBJ2-2; v_call: TRBV12-3/TRBV12-4; d_call: TRBD1; clone_size: -; cdr3_nt: TGTGCCAGCAGTCCTGGACAGGGCGCGAACACCGGGGAGCCGTTTTTT; cdr3_aa: CASSPGQGANTGEPFF
j_call: TRBJ1-2; v_call: TRBV18; d_call: -; clone_size: few; cdr3_nt: TGTGCCAGCTCACCCCGGGATCTTAAGTCGGGCTATGGCTACACCTTC; cdr3_aa: CASSPRDLKSGYGYTF
j_call: TRBJ1-1; v_call: TRBV5-1; d_call: -; clone_size: many; cdr3_nt: TGCGCCAGCAGCTTGCAGGGTCTTGAAGCTTTCTTT; cdr3_aa: CASSLQGLEAFF